This T cell receptor beta chain was found in a study of cytomegalovirus exposure and HLA in healthy donors. PCR involved 60 Vbeta and 13 Jbeta primers. The repertoire was sequenced with immunoSEQ multiplex PCR; TCRdb's copy has only in-frame clones and lacks some. The repertoire holds around 140,000 clones, with more than 70% as singletons. This CDR3 is 13 amino acids long. V lost 4 bases to trimming and J lost 4 bases; unmatched junction nucleotides: 3. CDR1 and CDR2 from the germline V gene are LNHDA and SQIVND (reference sequence). V and J are TRBV19 and TRBJ1-2; 7 nucleotides line up with TRBD1. This receptor was obtained from a man aged 50 to 60 in good health and CMV-seronegative. Specimen: PBMCs. The CDR3 region is CASSTGTVYGYTF. CDR3 in DNA: TGTGCCAGTAGTACCGGGACAGTCTATGGCTACACCTTC.